This TCR beta chain derives from a study of T-cell reconstitution after alpha-beta-depleted transplantation in children. Findings and limits, study-wide: Several hundred expanded graft clones reportedly gave rise to the alpha-beta T cells present about two months after transplant. T cells produced anew were the main source of T-cell counts and diversity one year after transplant.

The CDR3 totals 14 residues. Looked up from germline, CDR1 is LGHNA and CDR2 is YSLEER. The V and J ends lost 1 base and 7 bases respectively, with 11 bases between them. Preparing the TCRbeta library involved the use of unique molecular identifiers. TCRdb re-derived calls from the PCR reads in MiXCR, one entry per CDR3 protein. The sample has about 300,000 distinct CDR3 sequences, over 7.5% seen once. This clonotype appeared many times. What it binds is not known. The gene calls are TRBV4-3 and TRBJ1-5; a weak D match, TRBD1 (5 bases). Specimen: peripheral blood, collected 360 days after TCRalphabeta/CD19-depleted stem cell transplant. The TCR originated in a female patient aged 2 to 10 who had a stem cell transplant for Fanconi anemia, so the T cells may come from the graft donor. CDR3 in amino acids: CASSQVQGGQPQHF. In DNA, the CDR3 is TGCGCCAGCAGCCAAGTGCAGGGTGGACAGCCCCAGCATTTT.